This T cell receptor (beta chain) stems from a study of shared clonotypes between healthy human individuals. Study-wide results and limits: The study generally estimated greater richness for naive than memory subsets.

Some clones are missing from TCRdb's copy, which holds only in-frame ones; the method was immunoSEQ multiplex PCR. The sample holds over 2 million clones, just under 95% seen once. Regarding this clone: The antigen remains undetermined.

CD8 cells regarded as naive lacked CD45RO, were positively chosen for CCR7, and omitted terminally differentiated effector memory CD45RA+ cells. Germline CDR1 reads SGDLS; CDR2 reads YYNGEE. Trimming left V 3 bases short and J 2 bases short, with 18 bases between. The CDR3 sequence is 16 residues long. This sequence originates from a man aged 18 to 29 in good health. The specimen was naive CD8+ T cells sorted from blood. The chain carries TRBV9 and TRBJ2-7; the D gene is possibly TRBD2 (7 bases). CDR3: CASSDGGAPGTYEQYF. In DNA form, the CDR3 reads TGTGCCAGCAGCGATGGGGGGGCTCCAGGGACCTACGAGCAGTACTTC. The complete variable domain, with remaining parts taken from reference TRBV9 and TRBJ2-7, reads DSGVTQTPKHLITATGQRVTLRCSPRSGDLSVYWYQQSLDQGLQFLIQYYNGEERAKGNILERFSAQQFPDLHSELNLSSLELGDSALYFCASSDGGAPGTYEQYFGPGTRLTVT.